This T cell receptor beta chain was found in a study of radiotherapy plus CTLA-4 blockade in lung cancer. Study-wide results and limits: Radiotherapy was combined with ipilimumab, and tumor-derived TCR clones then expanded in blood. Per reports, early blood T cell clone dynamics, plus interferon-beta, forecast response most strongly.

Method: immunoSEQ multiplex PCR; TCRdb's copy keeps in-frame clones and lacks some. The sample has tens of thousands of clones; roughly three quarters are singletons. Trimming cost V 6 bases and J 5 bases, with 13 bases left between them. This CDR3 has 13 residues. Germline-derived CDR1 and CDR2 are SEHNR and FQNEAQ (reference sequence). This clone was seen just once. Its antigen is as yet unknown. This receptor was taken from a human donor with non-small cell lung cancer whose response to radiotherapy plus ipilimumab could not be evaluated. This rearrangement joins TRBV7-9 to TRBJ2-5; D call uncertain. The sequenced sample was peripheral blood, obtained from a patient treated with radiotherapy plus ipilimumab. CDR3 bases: TGTGCCAGCAGAAAACAGCTAAATGAGACCCAGTACTTC. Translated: CASRKQLNETQYF.